The 17 T cell receptor beta chains reported below all come from one sample, sequenced in a study of cytomegalovirus exposure and HLA in healthy donors (dated 2017 in TCRdb). Libraries were made using the immunoSEQ multiplex PCR assay. TCRdb provides this immuneACCESS table in a form limited to in-frame rearrangements. Some clones are lacking; in checked studies, under half of them reflect an unresolved V gene, and why the rest are absent is not known. The sample table lists some 150,000 clones, around 88% of them with a count of one. The top ten clonotypes cover 20% to 25% of the sample. The sequenced material came from PBMCs. The receptors were gathered from a man aged 18 to 35 in good health and CMV-seropositive.

V is TRBV18 and J is TRBJ2-5; 10 bases line up with TRBD1. Germline CDR1 and CDR2: KGHSH and LQKENI. V was pared by 3 bases and J by 5 bases, with 9 bases of the junction left unmatched. This CDR3 is built from 16 residues. As DNA, the CDR3 is TGTGCCAGCTCACCTGGGGGACAGGGGTTGAGTGAGACCCAGTACTTC. Its protein product is CASSPGGQGLSETQYF.

The rearrangement joins TRBV7-3 to TRBJ2-1, with 9 bases fitting TRBD2. V lost 5 bases, J lost 0 bases, and 14 bases stayed unmatched. Per the germline V gene, CDR1 is SGHTA and CDR2 is FQGTGA. This CDR3 is built from 19 residues. CDR3: CASSQKGTAGGSSYNEQFF. As DNA, the CDR3 is TGTGCCAGCAGCCAGAAAGGTACAGCGGGAGGCTCCTCCTACAATGAGCAGTTCTTC.

The rearrangement uses TRBV27 and TRBJ1-1, with TRBD1 matching over 7 bases. The V segment lost 1 base and the J segment 12 bases; nucleotides outside the gene matches: 8. The germline V gene has CDR1 MNHEY and CDR2 SMNVEV (reference sequence). The CDR3 is 13 amino acids. DNA of the CDR3: TGTGCCAGCAGTTTATATTACAGGGGAGTCCCTTTCTTT. Translation: CASSLYYRGVPFF.

This clone was detected a few times. V gene TRBV6-1 combines with J gene TRBJ1-4, with a tentative D call TRBD1 (5 bases). V was clipped by 3 bases and J by 8 bases, with 13 bases between them. The CDR3 loop spans 14 amino acids. CDR1 is MNHNS, CDR2 SASEGT, per germline. This CDR3 is CASSDGGMGEKLFF. DNA of the CDR3: TGTGCCAGCAGTGATGGGGGGATGGGGGAAAAACTGTTTTTT.

This clone was found a few times. The chain joins TRBV6-5 to TRBJ1-2, with unresolved D. Germline CDR1 reads MNHEY; CDR2 reads SVGAGI. The length of the CDR3 is 14 residues. V shed 0 bases and J shed 4 bases, with 9 bases lying between them. The CDR3, as DNA: TGTGCCAGCAGTTACTCTGGCGGCAGCTATGGCTACACCTTC. It is translated as CASSYSGGSYGYTF.

This chain uses TRBV6-5 with TRBJ2-5; TRBD2 might be the D (5 bases). Germline V gives CDR1 MNHEY, CDR2 SVGAGI. CDR3 length: 15 amino acids. V was cut by 0 bases and J by 1 base, with 9 bases left in between. The CDR3 DNA reads TGTGCCAGCAGTTACTCGGAGAGCGGCCAAGAGACCCAGTACTTC. Amino acid sequence: CASSYSESGQETQYF.

The chain has TRBV6-5 and TRBJ1-2, with 9 positions matching TRBD1. Germline V CDR1 and CDR2: MNHEY, SVGAGI. The CDR3 sequence is 15 residues long. J gave up 5 bases and V 6 bases, and 10 bases lay outside the gene matches. The DNA of the CDR3 is TGTGCCAGCAGACCGGGACAGGGCCTTCGGTATGGCTACACCTTC. Its protein product is CASRPGQGLRYGYTF.

The V and J genes are TRBV4-3 and TRBJ2-2; D ambiguous. The V gene lost 1 base and the J gene lost 7 bases, with 13 bases spanning the gap. Germline CDR1 reads LGHNA; CDR2 reads YSLEER. The CDR3 is 15 residues long. The CDR3 DNA is TGCGCCAGCAGCCAAGGTACCACTTTCGGCGGGGAGCTGTTTTTT. It yields the protein CASSQGTTFGGELFF.

This clone was found once. The chain recombines TRBV5-1 with TRBJ2-2; maybe TRBD1 (6 bases). Germline CDR1 SGHRS, CDR2 YFSETQ. Trimming shortened V by 4 bases and J by 1 base, and 14 bases separated the two germline ends. The length of the CDR3 is 16 residues. The CDR3 protein is CASSREIQGNTGELFF. CDR3 DNA: TGCGCCAGCAGCCGTGAGATACAGGGGAACACCGGGGAGCTGTTTTTT.

The V and J genes are TRBV6-6 and TRBJ2-7; 7 nucleotides match TRBD1. From germline, CDR1 is MNHNY and CDR2 SVGAGI (reference sequence). Unmatched junction bases numbered 3, after V lost 4 bases and J lost 3 bases. The CDR3 length is 13 residues. The CDR3 nucleotides are TGTGCCAGCAGTTCTCGACAGGGCTACGAGCAGTACTTC. This sequence encodes CASSSRQGYEQYF.

The chain couples TRBV10-3 to TRBJ1-5; D remains unclear. This CDR3 has 14 amino acids. Germline CDR1 ENHRY, CDR2 SYGVKD. Trimming stripped 5 bases from V and 0 bases from J, with 8 bases between. In nucleotides, the CDR3 is TGTGCCATCAGTAACTCGAATAGCAATCAGCCCCAGCATTTT. Its protein is CAISNSNSNQPQHF.

This chain joins TRBV7-6 and TRBJ2-7; 11 nucleotides match TRBD2. The CDR3 spans 16 residues. Germline trimming cut 3 bases from V and 0 bases from J; bases unmatched to any gene: 4. Germline V gene sequence: CDR1 SGHVS, CDR2 FNYEAQ. DNA for the CDR3: TGTGCCAGCAGCTTGACCGGGACTAGCGGCTCCTACGAGCAGTACTTC. Protein: CASSLTGTSGSYEQYF.

This clone has a handful of counts. This chain joins TRBV2 and TRBJ2-7; 7 bases match TRBD2. V gave up 1 base and J gave up 3 bases; unmatched junction bases: 3. This CDR3 comprises 14 residues. Germline loops: CDR1 SNHLY, CDR2 FYNNEI. The DNA for the CDR3 is TGTGCCAGCAGTGAAGGGACTAGGATCTACGAGCAGTACTTC. It specifies CASSEGTRIYEQYF. Full variable domain (outside the CDR3, taken from reference TRBV2 and TRBJ2-7): EPEVTQTPSHQVTQMGQEVILRCVPISNHLYFYWYRQILGQKVEFLVSFYNNEISEKSEIFDDQFSVERPDGSNFTLKIRSTKLEDSAMYFCASSEGTRIYEQYFGPGTRLTVT.

The chain combines TRBV4-3 with TRBJ2-2, with D unclear. V was cut by 4 bases and J by 7 bases, with 16 bases left in between. The CDR3 spans 15 residues. The germline CDR1 and CDR2 sequences are LGHNA and YSLEER. CDR3 coding DNA: TGCGCCAGCAGCCTCCCCTACCCCACCTACGGGGAGCTGTTTTTT. Its translation is CASSLPYPTYGELFF.

This chain joins TRBV27 and TRBJ1-5; a weak D match, TRBD1 (5 bases). The germline CDR1 and CDR2 sequences are MNHEY and SMNVEV (reference sequence). Trimming cost V 6 bases and J 2 bases, with 11 bases left between them. CDR3 length: 14 residues. CDR3 sequence (DNA): TGTGCCAGCAGGCAACAAGGGGGCAATCAGCCCCAGCATTTT. Translating gives CASRQQGGNQPQHF.

The V and J genes are TRBV19 and TRBJ1-2; TRBD1 aligns across 8 bases. Germline V CDR1 and CDR2: LNHDA, SQIVND (reference sequence). The CDR3 consists of 12 residues. Trimming cost V 9 bases and J 4 bases; bases outside gene matches: 4. This chain's CDR3 is CARDRGTYGYTF. The CDR3, as DNA: TGTGCCAGAGACAGGGGTACCTATGGCTACACCTTC.

The chain joins TRBV6-1 to TRBJ2-7; the D gene is possibly TRBD2 (6 bases). The V end was cut by 6 bases, the J end by 0 bases, with 9 bases between. CDR3 length equals 13 residues. CDR1 and CDR2 from the germline V gene are MNHNS and SASEGT. CDR3 loop: CASSFSGSYEQYF. The CDR3 bases are TGTGCCAGCAGCTTTAGCGGCTCCTACGAGCAGTACTTC.